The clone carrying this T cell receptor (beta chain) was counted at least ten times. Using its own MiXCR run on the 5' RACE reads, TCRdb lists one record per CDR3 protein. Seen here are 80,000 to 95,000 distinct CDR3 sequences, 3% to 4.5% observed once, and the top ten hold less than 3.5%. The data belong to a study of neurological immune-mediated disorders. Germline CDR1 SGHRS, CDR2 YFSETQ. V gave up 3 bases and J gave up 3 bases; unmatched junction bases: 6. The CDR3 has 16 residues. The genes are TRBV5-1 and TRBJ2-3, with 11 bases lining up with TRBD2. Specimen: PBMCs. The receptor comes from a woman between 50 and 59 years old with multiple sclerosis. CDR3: CASSWGTSGGTDTQYF. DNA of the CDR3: TGCGCCAGCAGCTGGGGAACTAGCGGGGGAACAGATACGCAGTATTTT.